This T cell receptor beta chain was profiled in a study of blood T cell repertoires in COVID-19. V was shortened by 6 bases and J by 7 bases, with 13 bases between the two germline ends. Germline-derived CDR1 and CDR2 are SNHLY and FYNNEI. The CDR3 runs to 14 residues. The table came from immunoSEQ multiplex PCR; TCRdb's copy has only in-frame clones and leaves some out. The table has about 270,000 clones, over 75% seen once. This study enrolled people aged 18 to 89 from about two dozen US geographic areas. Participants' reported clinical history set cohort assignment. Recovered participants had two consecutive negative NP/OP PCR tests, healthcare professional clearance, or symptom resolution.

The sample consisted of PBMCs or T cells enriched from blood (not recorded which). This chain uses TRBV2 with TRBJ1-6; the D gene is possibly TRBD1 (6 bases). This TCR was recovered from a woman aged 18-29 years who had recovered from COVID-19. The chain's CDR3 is CASREDSWNSPLHF. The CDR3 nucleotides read TGTGCCAGCAGAGAGGACAGCTGGAATTCACCCCTCCACTTT. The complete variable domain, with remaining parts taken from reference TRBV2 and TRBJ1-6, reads EPEVTQTPSHQVTQMGQEVILRCVPISNHLYFYWYRQILGQKVEFLVSFYNNEISEKSEIFDDQFSVERPDGSNFTLKIRSTKLEDSAMYFCASREDSWNSPLHFGNGTRLTVT.